Sequencing of this TCR beta chain was carried out in a study of Graves' ophthalmopathy and Graves' hyperthyroidism listed by TCRdb under 2018. Describing the broader study: Peripheral blood was collected at initial diagnosis, before any treatment. To tell Graves' ophthalmopathy apart from Graves' hyperthyroidism, and to predict which patients would progress to ophthalmopathy, the study relied on TCR beta repertoire signatures. In total, 135 blood samples were TCR-sequenced: 43 ophthalmopathy, under 85 hyperthyroidism and 17 hyperthyroidism-to-ophthalmopathy patients. To explore V-J signatures that distinguish ophthalmopathy from hyperthyroidism, a discovery set of about a hundred patients was enrolled, made up of approximately 45 with ophthalmopathy and roughly 55 with stable hyperthyroidism. For independent validation, a separate cohort was made up of some 19 hyperthyroidism patients plus 17 patients who later progressed from hyperthyroidism to ophthalmopathy. T-cell repertoires of thyroid tissue and blood were compared in 5 or 6 hyperthyroidism patients. Once sampling was done, hyperthyroidism patients were given methimazole at a starting dose of 30 mg daily, while ophthalmopathy patients were given high-dose intravenous methylprednisolone.

TCR beta CDR3 regions were amplified from RNA transcripts for repertoire sequencing. HTBI primers and the Qiagen OneStep RT-PCR kit were used in a first-round RT-PCR, which was followed by a second-round multiplex PCR, size selection and purification. Libraries were sequenced on an Illumina HiSeq2000 using paired-end 100 bp reads. As for the original processing: SOAPnuke was used to process the reads, throwing out any read that had adapters, had uncalled bases, had a mean Phred below 15, or lacked an exact constant-primer or identifier match. COPE v1.2.5 was used to merge high-quality paired reads. Clonotypes were defined as unique nucleotide sequences and were aligned to IMGT TRB V, D and J references using MiTCR v1.1. Only V-J combinations with frequency above 0.0001 were analysed, covering around 99% of repertoires. For each V-J combination, a TCR clonal expansion and chaos score was defined as the ratio of F50 clonal expansion to chaos observed in the TCRdist matrix. Welch's t-statistics and random forest were used to narrow the features down to 10 to 15 V-J combinations, which were then fed into a naive Bayes classifier. The Morisita-Horn index was used to measure how similar the thyroid and blood repertoires were. TCRdb itself trimmed the public reads at Q25 with fastp, ran MiXCR and retained productive beta chains. Each CDR3 protein appears once, grouped with its most common genes and DNA. TCRdb, rather than the study authors, made the V and J calls. The sample table contains some 240,000 distinct CDR3 sequences; only one count was recorded for around 45% of them. Together, the top ten hold about half of the sample.

Ophthalmopathy patients had moderately to severely active disease, Clinical Activity Score of at least 3, NOSPECS grade of at least 4, and disease duration under 3 months. Anyone with other autoimmune diseases, uncontrolled infections, pregnancy or lactation was excluded from the study. Clinical symptoms, serum thyroxine, TRAb, thyroid ultrasound and orbital computed tomography were used for diagnosis. PBMCs were isolated from 10 ml of fresh peripheral blood by Ficoll-Paque density gradient centrifugation. Total RNA was extracted with Trizol reagent and quality-checked on an Agilent 2100 Bioanalyzer. What the study reported, not specific to this receptor: Sample size was not predetermined statistically, and investigators were not blinded to group allocation. In cross-validation, the 13-signature model distinguished ophthalmopathy from stable hyperthyroidism with more than 85% sensitivity and about 81% specificity, while in the test set the corresponding values were about 80% and 75%. Most expanded thyroid clonotypes with a frequency above 0.001 also appeared in blood, which suggests that blood repertoires may reflect the immune response in the thyroid. In validation, the model predicted ophthalmopathy progression with roughly 68% sensitivity and 72.22% specificity; fewer than 15 predicted patients were CT-confirmed with GO in a median of around 6 months.

About this clonotype itself: Its target antigen remains unknown. The input lacks base qualities; no much larger clone sits a single base away.

The sequence was obtained from an adult man with Graves' ophthalmopathy. Sequences were obtained from peripheral blood.

In nucleotide form, the sequence is TGTGCCACCAGCCCGGGACAGGGATTTGGGGCCAACGTCCTGACTTTC. It translates to CATSPGQGFGANVLTF. The receptor chain draws on TRBV15 and TRBJ2-6, and TRBD1 aligns with 9 junction nucleotides. As encoded in the germline V gene (reference sequence), CDR1 is LNHNV while CDR2 is YYDKDF. Inclusive of the bounding cysteine and phenylalanine, the CDR3 is 16 residues long. Just CDR3 DNA is preserved here, 48 bases in frame from base 1. V lost 5 bases and J lost 3 bases, and the count of bases not matched to a germline gene is 5.